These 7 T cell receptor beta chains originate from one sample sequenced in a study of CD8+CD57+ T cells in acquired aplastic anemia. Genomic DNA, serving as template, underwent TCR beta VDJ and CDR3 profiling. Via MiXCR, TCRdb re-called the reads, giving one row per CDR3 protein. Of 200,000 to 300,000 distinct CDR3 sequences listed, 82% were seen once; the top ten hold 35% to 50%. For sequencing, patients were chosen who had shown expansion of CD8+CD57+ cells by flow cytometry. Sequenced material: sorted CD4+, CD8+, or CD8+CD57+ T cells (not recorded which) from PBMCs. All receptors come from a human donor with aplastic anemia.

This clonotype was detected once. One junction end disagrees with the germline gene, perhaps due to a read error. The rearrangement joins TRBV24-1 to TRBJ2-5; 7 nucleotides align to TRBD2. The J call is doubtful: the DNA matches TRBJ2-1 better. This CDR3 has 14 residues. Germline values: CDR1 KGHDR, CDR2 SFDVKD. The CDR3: CATRTSSRRDDQFF. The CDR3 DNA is TGTGCCACCAGGACTAGCAGCAGGAGGGATGACCAGTTCTTC.

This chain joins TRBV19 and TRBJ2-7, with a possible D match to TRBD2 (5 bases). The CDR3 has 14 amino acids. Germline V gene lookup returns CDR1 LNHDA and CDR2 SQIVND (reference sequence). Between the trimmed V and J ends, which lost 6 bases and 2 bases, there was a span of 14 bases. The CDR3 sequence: CASSLGEYAYEQYF. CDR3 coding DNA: TGTGCCAGTAGCCTGGGAGAATATGCCTACGAGCAGTACTTC. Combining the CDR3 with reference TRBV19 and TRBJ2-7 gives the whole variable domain DGGITQSPKYLFRKEGQNVTLSCEQNLNHDAMYWYRQDPGQGLRLIYYSQIVNDFQKGDIAEGYSVSREKKESFPLTVTSAQKNPTAFYLCASSLGEYAYEQYFGPGTRLTVT.

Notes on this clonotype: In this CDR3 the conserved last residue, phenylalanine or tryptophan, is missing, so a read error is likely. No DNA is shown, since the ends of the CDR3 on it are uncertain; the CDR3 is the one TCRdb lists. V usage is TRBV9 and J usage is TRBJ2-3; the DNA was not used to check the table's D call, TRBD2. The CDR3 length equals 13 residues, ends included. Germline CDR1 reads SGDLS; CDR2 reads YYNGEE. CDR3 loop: CASSPWTSGSNGL.

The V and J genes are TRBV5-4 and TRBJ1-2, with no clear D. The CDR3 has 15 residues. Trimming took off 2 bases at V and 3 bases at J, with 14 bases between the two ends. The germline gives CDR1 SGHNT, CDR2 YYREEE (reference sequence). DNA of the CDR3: TGTGCCAGCAGCTTAGCCGCCAGCGCCGACTATGGCTACACCTTC. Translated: CASSLAASADYGYTF.

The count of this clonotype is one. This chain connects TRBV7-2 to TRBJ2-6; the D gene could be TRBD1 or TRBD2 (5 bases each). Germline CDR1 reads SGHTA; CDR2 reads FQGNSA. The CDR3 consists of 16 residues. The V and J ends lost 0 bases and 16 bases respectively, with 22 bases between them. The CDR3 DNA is TGTGCCAGCAGCTTAGCGGGAAGCTACGGGGCCCAGGTTCTGACTTTC. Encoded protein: CASSLAGSYGAQVLTF.

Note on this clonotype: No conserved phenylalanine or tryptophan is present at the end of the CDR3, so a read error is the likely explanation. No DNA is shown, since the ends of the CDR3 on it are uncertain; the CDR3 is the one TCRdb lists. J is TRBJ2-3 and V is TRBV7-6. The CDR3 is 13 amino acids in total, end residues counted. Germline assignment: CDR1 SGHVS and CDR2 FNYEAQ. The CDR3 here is CASSYNSYDTPYH.

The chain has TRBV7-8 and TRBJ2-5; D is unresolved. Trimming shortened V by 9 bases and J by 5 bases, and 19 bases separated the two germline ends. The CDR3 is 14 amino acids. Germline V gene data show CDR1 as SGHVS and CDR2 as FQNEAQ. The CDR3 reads CASSIGRRGETQYF. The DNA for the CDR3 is TGTGCCAGTAGTATCGGTAGGCGTGGGGAGACCCAGTACTTC. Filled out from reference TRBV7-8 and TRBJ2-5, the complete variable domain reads GAGVSQSPRYKVAKRGQDVALRCDPISGHVSLFWYQQALGQGPEFLTYFQNEAQLDKSGLPSDRFFAERPEGSVSTLKIQRTQQEDSAVYLCASSIGRRGETQYFGPGTRLLVL.